This entry concerns a single T cell receptor beta chain. The data derive from a study of cytomegalovirus exposure and HLA in healthy donors. V lost 2 bases to trimming and J lost 3 bases, with 2 bases between them. The CDR3 contains 11 residues. Germline V gives CDR1 MDHEN, CDR2 SYDVKM. A multiplex PCR was run with 60 Vbeta primers and 13 Jbeta primers. Here immunoSEQ multiplex PCR was the method, and the copy in TCRdb shows in-frame clones only, minus some. The data show around 200,000 clones, 60% to 85% seen once. The J gene is TRBJ2-7, the V gene TRBV28; D unresolved. The sequence derives from a female donor in good health and CMV-seronegative. Sequencing input: PBMCs. This CDR3 is CASSLRYEQYF. CDR3 coding DNA: TGTGCCAGCAGTTTACGCTACGAGCAGTACTTC.